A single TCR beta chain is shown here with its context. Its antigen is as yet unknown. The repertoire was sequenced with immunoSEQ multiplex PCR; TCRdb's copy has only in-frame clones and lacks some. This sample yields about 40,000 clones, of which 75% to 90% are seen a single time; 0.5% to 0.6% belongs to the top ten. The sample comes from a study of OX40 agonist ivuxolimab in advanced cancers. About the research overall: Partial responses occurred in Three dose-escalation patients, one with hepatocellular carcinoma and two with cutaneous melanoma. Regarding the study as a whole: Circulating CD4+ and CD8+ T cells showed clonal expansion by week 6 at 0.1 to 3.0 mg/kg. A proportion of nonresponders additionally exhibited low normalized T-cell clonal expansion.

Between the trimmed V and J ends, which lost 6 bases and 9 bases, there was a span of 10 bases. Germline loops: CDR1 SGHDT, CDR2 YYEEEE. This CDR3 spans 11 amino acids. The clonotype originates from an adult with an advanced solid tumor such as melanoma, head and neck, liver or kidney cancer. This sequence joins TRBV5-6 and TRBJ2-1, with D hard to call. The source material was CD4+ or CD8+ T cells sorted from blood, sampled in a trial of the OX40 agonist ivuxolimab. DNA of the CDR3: TGTGCCAGCACCAGCTTCGGTGAGCAGTTCTTC. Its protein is CASTSFGEQFF.